Included here is one TCR beta chain sequence, with context. Germline V lookup: CDR1 DFQATT, CDR2 SNEGSKA (reference sequence). V was pared by 1 base and J by 8 bases, with 11 bases between. The CDR3 loop spans 12 amino acids. The source of the sample is a study of blood T cells in healthy people across ages. A J-beta primer mix and a sample-barcoded 5' primer were used in a second PCR of about 7 to 12 cycles. From the 5' RACE reads, TCRdb called clonotypes with MiXCR, one entry per CDR3 protein. The repertoire includes roughly 560,000 distinct CDR3 sequences, about 25% of them detected once, and around 10% sits in the top ten. This sample was also put to use in a study of T cells of mothers and their children. In that study: Each mother gave over 10 million TCR beta CDR3 reads; each child, about 2.9 million.

This receptor was taken from a boy younger than 18 in good health. Source material: blood. The chain links TRBV20-1 to TRBJ1-2; D not certain. Here the CDR3 reads CSARVPSYGYTF. The CDR3 region has the DNA TGCAGTGCTAGAGTTCCGAGCTACGGCTACACCTTC.